This entry describes one TCR beta chain. This clone was recorded only once. Its antigen is unknown. Per-base qualities were not stored, and no clone one base away is much larger. Healthy HIV-negative adults with no recently reported acute infections or vaccinations were included as donors. Every donor was a Caucasian adult residing in Nashville, Tennessee, USA. Magnetic negative selection was used to enrich CD4+ T cells, after which naive cells were positively selected on CD45RA and the negative fraction became the memory subset. Blood was collected by leukapheresis, and PBMCs were isolated by Ficoll-Histopaque density gradient centrifugation and then cryopreserved in liquid nitrogen vapor phase. Analytical flow cytometry was used to check the purity and quantity of every magnetically sorted T cell population. Each sorted fraction had its genomic DNA isolated and then quantified by UV absorbance on a Nanodrop 2000c.

Using the deep immunoSEQ assay, TCR CDR3 regions were amplified from genomic DNA by multiplex PCR. For each cell subset, the extracted genomic DNA was distributed evenly across all wells of several immunoSEQ 96-well plates, and each plate served as one replicate. Each replicate PCR for sorted subsets received around 200 ng genomic DNA, equal to 28,000 or so T cell genomes. Purified libraries were quantified with a Qubit 3.0 fluorometer, sized on a Bioanalyzer 2100, and re-quantified with the KAPA Library Quantification kit. A separate single-read 150-cycle Illumina NextSeq 550 flow cell was used to sequence each immunoSEQ 96-well plate. On the authors' methods: Because the immunoSEQ output included only junctional sequences and no quality scores, the filtering could not be the same as the filtering used for full-length reads. To assign V/J genes and CDR3, sequences were annotated using PyIR, a Python wrapper for IgBLAST v1.9, with IMGT germline references. Reads with weak V/J assignments (E-value above 1e-6), missing CDR3, stop codons, out-of-frame junctions, or ambiguous translated residues were removed. V3J clonotypes were defined as sequences sharing the same inferred V gene, J gene, and CDR3 amino acid sequence. Percentage overlap between repertoires was calculated by dividing the number of shared unique clonotypes by the size of the smaller repertoire. Three approaches were used to assess repertoire richness: RTK rarefaction, the Chao1 estimator, and Recon v2.1 estimates of unobserved clonotypes. For all TCRbeta clonotypes obtained by the gDNA method from a few donors, generation probabilities were computed with OLGA. TCRdb retrieved this table from immuneACCESS and kept in-frame rearrangements only. Not all clones are present; in checked studies, unresolved V genes account for under half, and no reason is known for the remainder. V and J calls and clone size follow that table, whereas D and trimming were derived from the DNA. The sample table lists fewer than 1.6 million clones, 98% of them with a count of one. The ten largest account for 0.3% to 0.45% of the sample.

These data originate in a study of shared clonotypes between healthy human individuals (dated by TCRdb to the early 2020s). For context, the study as a whole: A couple of women and a few men aged 18 to 49 years were included in the cohort. For each donor, CD4 naive and CD4 memory were each run on three plates, CD8 naive on two plates, and CD8 memory on one plate. The study deeply sequenced blood TCR repertoires of about 5 healthy adults to estimate repertoire size and the extent of clonotype sharing between individuals. To increase sequencing depth and limit assay-specific biases, TCR repertoire library preparation and sequencing were carried out by different laboratories using diverse techniques. Leukapheresis yielded between about 0.85 and 10 billion PBMCs per donor. Beyond this particular receptor, the publication reports: About 4.5% of naive CD4, 3.5% of naive CD8, about 2.1% of memory CD4, and around 0.4% of memory CD8 clonotypes were shared across several donors. Because the study included a small number of donors, the genetic and exposure-history diversity represented was limited. Pairwise subsampling indicated that sequencing depth was expected to affect the degree of clonotype sharing among donors. Compared with non-shared clonotypes, clonotypes shared by all four sorted-subset donors had higher generation probabilities. Sampling was restricted to blood, and TCR repertoires in tissues likely differ from the TCR repertoires found in blood. Naive subsets generally had larger estimated clonotype richness than memory subsets. Rarefaction of sorted-subset datasets indicated incomplete sequencing despite the large sequencing depth.

From the cysteine through the phenylalanine, the CDR3 covers 15 amino acids. The sequence is cut down to CDR3 DNA, 45 bases in frame from base 1. Trimming leaves V shorter by 1 base and J shorter by 6 bases, with the junction holding 0 bases beyond the gene matches. Per the germline V gene, SGHAT is the CDR1 and FQNNGV is the CDR2. The sequence derives from a man aged 25 to 40 in good health. The chain is assembled from TRBV11-2 and TRBJ2-1; TRBD2 agrees with 13 junctional bases. Sequenced material: naive CD4+ T cells sorted from blood. The cell subset or site label here, explained by the study, means: CD45RA+ positively selected. The CDR3 protein sequence reads: CASSLGTSGGNEQFF. The nucleotide sequence reads TGTGCCAGCAGCTTAGGGACTAGCGGGGGCAATGAGCAGTTCTTC. When the CDR3 is completed using the reference TRBV11-2 and TRBJ2-1 genes on either side, the full variable domain is EAGVAQSPRYKIIEKRQSVAFWCNPISGHATLYWYQQILGQGPKLLIQFQNNGVVDDSQLPKDRFSAERLKGVDSTLKIQPAKLEDSAVYLCASSLGTSGGNEQFFGPGTRLTVL.